Listed below are T cell receptor beta chains from one sample, sequenced in a study of shared T cell receptors in the human thymus. The method was immunoSEQ multiplex PCR; TCRdb's version includes in-frame clones alone and lacks a portion of them. The table records fewer than 700,000 clones, 88% of them present only once. These data also formed part of another study, on human thymus T cells.

Sequencing was performed on thymocytes. These receptors were obtained from a boy younger than two with a congenital heart defect. The CDR3 runs from the conserved cysteine through the conserved F or W. The order of the fields is clone size, J gene, D gene, V gene, CDR3 protein, CDR3 DNA. D genes are given only for firm matches. Expanded clones are given a class, and other clones once, few, many or no size at all.

. TRBJ2-1 TRBD1 TRBV12-5 CASGLRTGGNEQFF TGTGCTAGTGGCCTTCGGACAGGCGGGAATGAGCAGTTCTTC
. TRBJ2-1 TRBD2 TRBV6-4 CASRGREGYNEQFF TGTGCCAGCAGGGGGCGGGAGGGGTACAATGAGCAGTTCTTC
few TRBJ2-1 . TRBV14 CASSQDPSEGGDEQFF TGTGCCAGCAGCCAAGATCCCTCGGAGGGGGGGGATGAGCAGTTCTTC
. TRBJ2-4 . TRBV15 CATSDRSELKNIQYF TGTGCCACCAGCGATCGGTCTGAGCTTAAAAACATTCAGTACTTC
once TRBJ1-2 . TRBV19 CASSIKQCYGYTF TGTGCCAGTAGTATAAAACAGTGCTATGGCTACACCTTC
. TRBJ2-1 TRBD2 TRBV12-5 CASGLVVAGEVYNEQFF TGTGCTAGTGGTTTGGTAGTGGCGGGAGAAGTATACAATGAGCAGTTCTTC
. TRBJ2-1 . TRBV9 CASSVASPSLGKNSTSYNEQFF TGTGCCAGCAGCGTAGCTTCCCCAAGTCTAGGAAAAAATTCTACCTCCTACAATGAGCAGTTCTTC
. TRBJ2-7 . TRBV6-6 CASSLLGRGPYEQYF TGTGCCAGCAGTCTACTCGGGCGGGGGCCCTACGAGCAGTACTTC
. TRBJ1-2 . TRBV10-3 CAISKDSYGYTF TGTGCCATCAGTAAGGACTCGTATGGCTACACCTTC
. TRBJ2-2 . TRBV7-2 CASSLGDDVGVAGELFF TGTGCCAGCAGCTTAGGAGACGACGTAGGAGTGGCCGGGGAGCTGTTTTTT
. TRBJ2-5 TRBD2 TRBV4-1 CASSRGTSGSGETQYF TGCGCCAGCAGCCGCGGGACTAGCGGGAGTGGGGAGACCCAGTACTTC
. TRBJ1-1 . TRBV25-1 CASRRGVSNTEAFF TGTGCCAGCAGGCGGGGAGTATCGAACACTGAAGCTTTCTTT
. TRBJ2-5 . TRBV7-2 CASSANPGQETQYF TGTGCCAGCAGCGCTAATCCGGGCCAAGAGACCCAGTACTTC
. TRBJ2-3 . TRBV27 CASSLDTSTSTDTQYF TGTGCCAGCAGTTTAGACACCTCCACCAGCACAGATACGCAGTATTTT
. TRBJ1-2 . TRBV6-1 CASTTDVCGYTF TGTGCCAGCACAACAGATGTTTGCGGCTACACCTTC
. TRBJ1-2 . TRBV6-1 CASTPTPRTDGYTF TGTGCCAGCACCCCAACCCCCAGGACAGATGGCTACACCTTC
. TRBJ2-1 . TRBV20-1 CSARGPVEQFF TGCAGTGCTCGAGGCCCGGTTGAGCAGTTCTTC
once TRBJ1-4 TRBD1 TRBV30 CAWRRGQTNEKLFF TGTGCCTGGAGAAGGGGACAGACGAATGAAAAACTGTTTTTT
. TRBJ1-4 . TRBV29-1 CSVETGQPLPNEKLFF TGCAGCGTTGAGACGGGACAACCTTTGCCCAATGAAAAACTGTTTTTT
. TRBJ2-3 TRBD1 TRBV25-1 CASSEGTGVRADTQYF TGTGCCAGCAGTGAAGGGACAGGGGTGAGGGCAGATACGCAGTATTTT
once TRBJ1-2 TRBD1 TRBV11-2 CASSPRDRGPGNYGYTF TGTGCCAGCAGCCCACGGGACAGGGGACCGGGTAACTATGGCTACACCTTC
. TRBJ2-7 . TRBV30 CAWISLETYEQYF TGTGCCTGGATCTCGCTAGAAACCTACGAGCAGTACTTC
. TRBJ1-2 . TRBV20-1 CSAGDLYGYTF TGCAGTGCAGGGGATCTCTATGGCTACACCTTC
. TRBJ2-1 TRBD1 TRBV5-1 CASRADRGRAGLSYNEQFF TGCGCCAGCAGGGCGGACAGGGGGCGTGCGGGCCTCTCCTACAATGAGCAGTTCTTC
. TRBJ2-2 . TRBV4-2 CASSQDTANTGELFF TGTGCCAGCAGCCAAGATACAGCGAACACCGGGGAGCTGTTTTTT
. TRBJ2-7 TRBD2 TRBV7-8 CASSSRTSGSPLSYEQYF TGTGCCAGCAGCTCACGGACTAGCGGGAGCCCACTCTCCTACGAGCAGTACTTC
. TRBJ1-4 . TRBV11-2 CASSVPGEANEKLFF TGTGCCAGCAGCGTCCCGGGGGAAGCTAATGAAAAACTGTTTTTT
. TRBJ1-3 TRBD1 TRBV6-4 CASSEGGTGGWRNTIYF TGTGCCAGCAGTGAAGGTGGGACAGGGGGCTGGAGAAACACCATATATTTT
. TRBJ2-7 TRBD2 TRBV7-2 CASSLAGGHEQYF TGTGCCAGCAGCTTAGCGGGAGGGCACGAGCAGTACTTC
. TRBJ2-3 TRBD2 TRBV14 CASSPHREGDTQYF TGTGCCAGCAGCCCGCATCGGGAGGGGGATACGCAGTATTTT
. TRBJ2-5 TRBD2 TRBV25-1 CATDGRAKGGTQYF TGTGCCACCGACGGGAGGGCTAAAGGTGGGACCCAGTACTTC
. TRBJ2-5 TRBD1 TRBV28 CASSLGTGGGETQYF TGTGCCAGCAGTTTAGGGACAGGGGGGGGAGAGACCCAGTACTTC
. TRBJ2-7 . TRBV4-2 CASSQEAGVHEQYF TGTGCCAGCAGCCAAGAAGCAGGCGTTCACGAGCAGTACTTC
once TRBJ2-5 TRBD2 TRBV5-6 CASSFPGLAEQEETQYF TGTGCCAGCAGCTTCCCAGGACTAGCGGAACAAGAGGAGACCCAGTACTTC
. TRBJ2-3 TRBD2 TRBV13 CASSFPSGRITDTQYF TGTGCCAGCAGCTTTCCTAGCGGGAGAATCACAGATACGCAGTATTTT
. TRBJ2-1 . TRBV7-2 CASIEQVYNEQFF TGTGCCAGCATCGAGCAGGTCTACAATGAGCAGTTCTTC
once TRBJ2-7 TRBD2 TRBV11-2 CASSQVAGGHSEQYF TGTGCCAGCAGCCAAGTGGCGGGAGGGCACAGCGAGCAGTACTTC
once TRBJ2-4 . TRBV7-2 CASSSPRGRAKNIQYF TGTGCCAGCAGCTCTCCGCGGGGGCGAGCCAAAAACATTCAGTACTTC
. TRBJ1-1 TRBD1 TRBV2 CASSEVHEDRGFTEAFF TGTGCCAGCAGTGAAGTTCATGAAGACAGGGGATTCACTGAAGCTTTCTTT
. TRBJ2-1 TRBD2 TRBV9 CASSVSGTSGRMGNEQFF TGTGCCAGCAGCGTTAGTGGGACTAGCGGGAGAATGGGCAATGAGCAGTTCTTC
. TRBJ1-4 . TRBV25-1 CASSELGGDEKLFF TGTGCCAGCAGTGAACTGGGGGGGGATGAAAAACTGTTTTTT
. TRBJ1-5 . TRBV4-2 CASSQDLRHRTNQPQHF TGTGCCAGCAGCCAAGATCTAAGACACAGGACCAATCAGCCCCAGCATTTT
. TRBJ2-7 TRBD2 TRBV5-1 CASSLAGLAGSPYEQYF TGCGCCAGCAGCTTGGCGGGGCTAGCGGGAAGTCCCTACGAGCAGTACTTC
. TRBJ2-7 . TRBV14 CASSPPTSYEQYF TGTGCCAGCAGCCCTCCAACATCATACGAGCAGTACTTC
. TRBJ2-7 TRBD1 TRBV7-8 CASSSYGDRGRYEQYF TGTGCCAGCAGCTCCTATGGGGACAGGGGACGGTACGAGCAGTACTTC
. TRBJ2-7 . TRBV10-2 CASSTQYLKPYEQYF TGCGCCAGCAGTACCCAATACTTGAAACCCTACGAGCAGTACTTC
. TRBJ1-5 . TRBV4-1 CASSQDGQGNQPQHF TGCGCCAGCAGCCAAGACGGTCAGGGCAATCAGCCCCAGCATTTT
. TRBJ2-7 . TRBV4-2 CASSLRQSQSSYEQYF TGTGCCAGCAGCCTTAGACAGTCCCAAAGCTCCTACGAGCAGTACTTC
. TRBJ2-1 . TRBV6-1 CAITGVLVDYNEQFF TGTGCCATCACGGGAGTTCTGGTCGACTACAATGAGCAGTTCTTC
. TRBJ2-1 TRBD1 TRBV25-1 CASSLKVGPGGHNEQFF TGTGCCAGCAGCCTCAAAGTGGGGCCAGGGGGCCACAATGAGCAGTTCTTC
. TRBJ2-5 . TRBV29-1 CSVDLTRPSKETQYF TGCAGCGTTGACCTGACTCGCCCATCTAAAGAGACCCAGTACTTC
. TRBJ2-3 TRBD2 TRBV4-3 CASSQDERGSVTDTQYF TGCGCCAGCAGCCAAGATGAGCGCGGGAGTGTGACAGATACGCAGTATTTT
. TRBJ2-5 . TRBV7-9 CASSFGEQETQYF TGTGCCAGCAGCTTCGGGGAACAAGAGACCCAGTACTTC
. TRBJ2-1 TRBD2 TRBV9 CASTPGLAGSNEQFF TGTGCCAGCACTCCGGGACTAGCGGGGTCTAATGAGCAGTTCTTC
few TRBJ2-7 . TRBV7-2 CASSFRDTSFYEQYF TGTGCCAGCAGCTTCCGGGACACCTCCTTCTACGAGCAGTACTTC
. TRBJ1-2 TRBD1 TRBV7-9 CASSLVQGVYGYTF TGTGCCAGCAGCTTGGTACAGGGGGTCTATGGCTACACCTTC
. TRBJ2-5 TRBD2 TRBV25-1 CASRGLAGGPPQETQYF TGTGCCAGCAGGGGACTAGCGGGAGGGCCGCCCCAAGAGACCCAGTACTTC
. TRBJ2-3 TRBD2 TRBV13 CASSSRFSGRTDTQYF TGTGCCAGCAGCTCCCGGTTTAGCGGGAGGACAGATACGCAGTATTTT
. TRBJ2-2 TRBD1 TRBV14 CASSPGQGAHTGELFF TGTGCCAGCAGCCCCGGGCAGGGGGCGCACACCGGGGAGCTGTTTTTT